The clone carrying this TCR beta chain appeared many times. The TCR beta CDR3 regions underwent amplification using RNA transcripts as the source. HTBI primers were the set used in a first-round RT-PCR of the TCR CDR3. TCRdb redid the calling of the multiplex PCR reads with MiXCR, one entry per CDR3 protein. The table lists roughly 570,000 distinct CDR3 sequences, 40% to 55% of them singletons. The sample originates from a study of T cells in Graves' hyperthyroidism and ophthalmopathy. The germline gives CDR1 SGHDT, CDR2 YYEEEE. The CDR3 is 14 amino acids. V was clipped by 3 bases and J by 7 bases; unmatched bases: 7.

The chain employs TRBV5-6 and TRBJ2-5; 9 bases align to TRBD1. The sequence came from a woman aged 18-35 years with Graves' hyperthyroidism. Specimen: peripheral blood or thyroid tissue (not recorded which). The CDR3 loop is CASSWGQGRGTQYF. CDR3 in DNA: TGTGCCAGCAGCTGGGGACAGGGCCGTGGGACCCAGTACTTC.